This is a list of T cell receptor beta chains from one sample in a study of shared clonotypes between healthy human individuals. Sequencing used immunoSEQ multiplex PCR; TCRdb keeps in-frame clones, though not all of them. The repertoire holds about 2 million clones, with less than 95% as singletons. The sequenced sample was naive CD8+ T cells sorted from blood. The receptors stem from a man younger than 35 in good health. Each CDR3 is given with its conserved first and last residue. The D gene is left open where the match is weak. Clone size appears in some rows only: once, few, many, or a class for an expanded clone.

len	j_gene	abundance	v_gene	d_gene	CDR3nt	CDR3aa
14	TRBJ2-3	-	TRBV27	-	TGTGCCAGCAGGGCAGGGGACCTCGGAGATACGCAGTATTTT	CASRAGDLGDTQYF
14	TRBJ1-2	-	TRBV2	-	TGTGCCAGCATGATCTTACGGCAGGGGCATGGCTACACCTTC	CASMILRQGHGYTF
15	TRBJ1-1	-	TRBV28	TRBD1	TGTGCCAGCAGTTTAGGACAGGGGATGAACACTGAAGCTTTCTTT	CASSLGQGMNTEAFF
13	TRBJ2-1	-	TRBV27	-	TGTGCCAGCAGTTTAAGCGCGTTGAATGAGCAGTTCTTC	CASSLSALNEQFF
15	TRBJ2-3	-	TRBV27	-	TGTGCCAGCAGTTTAACGGTAGCGGGCACAGATACGCAGTATTTT	CASSLTVAGTDTQYF
15	TRBJ2-1	-	TRBV27	TRBD2	TGTGCCTCGGTAGCGGGGATGAGCTCCTACAATGAGCAGTTCTTC	CASVAGMSSYNEQFF
13	TRBJ2-1	-	TRBV5-4	TRBD2	TGTGCCACCCGGCGAGCGGGATCATATGAGCAGTTCTTC	CATRRAGSYEQFF
14	TRBJ2-1	-	TRBV9	-	TGTGCCAGCAGCGTAGCGGGACGGGGTAATGAGCAGTTCTTC	CASSVAGRGNEQFF
13	TRBJ2-7	-	TRBV9	TRBD2	TGTGCCAGCAGCGTCGGGACTAGCTTCGAGCAGTACTTC	CASSVGTSFEQYF
15	TRBJ1-5	-	TRBV30	-	TGTGCCTGGAGTGACGCACAGACACTCAATCAGCCCCAGCATTTT	CAWSDAQTLNQPQHF
12	TRBJ2-1	once	TRBV5-1	-	TGCGCCAGCAGCCGGGTGGGGGACGAGCAGTTCTTC	CASSRVGDEQFF
13	TRBJ2-2	few	TRBV4-1	TRBD1	TGCGCCAGCACGGGACAGGGAAACGGGGAGCTGTTTTTT	CASTGQGNGELFF
15	TRBJ2-3	-	TRBV29-1	-	TGCAGCGTTATCCATAGGGGGGAAAGCACAGATACGCAGTATTTT	CSVIHRGESTDTQYF
15	TRBJ2-7	-	TRBV7-9	-	TGTGCCAGCAGCTCTATGCTGGGAATTTACTACGAGCAGTACTTC	CASSSMLGIYYEQYF